This T cell receptor (beta chain) was found in a study of blood T cell repertoires in COVID-19. The CDR3 covers 15 residues. Germline V CDR1 and CDR2: SEHNR, FQNEAQ (reference sequence). The V end was cut by 1 base, the J end by 4 bases, with 13 bases between. Measured with immunoSEQ multiplex PCR; TCRdb has only the in-frame clones, and not every one. Here the sample spans around 180,000 clones, 86% being singletons. The sequence was collected from a man aged 70 or older with active or convalescent COVID-19. This rearrangement joins TRBV7-9 to TRBJ1-2; D gene uncertain. Material: peripheral blood. The CDR3 DNA is TGTGCCAGCAGCTTAGTGCCCGGAGAGACCTATGGCTACACCTTC. Amino acid sequence: CASSLVPGETYGYTF.